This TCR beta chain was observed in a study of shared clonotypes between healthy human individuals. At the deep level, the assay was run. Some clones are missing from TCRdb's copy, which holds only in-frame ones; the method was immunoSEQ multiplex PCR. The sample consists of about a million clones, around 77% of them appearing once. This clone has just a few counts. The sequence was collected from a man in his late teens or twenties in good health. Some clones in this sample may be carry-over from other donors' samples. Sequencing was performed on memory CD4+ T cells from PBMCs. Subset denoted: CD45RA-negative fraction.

CDR3 DNA: TGTGCCAGCAGTGAATACCGGGACAGGGACACTGAAGCTTTCTTT. Protein: CASSEYRDRDTEAFF. J is TRBJ1-1 and V is TRBV25-1; 9 positions agree with TRBD1. V was pared by 0 bases and J by 3 bases, with 2 bases of the junction left unmatched. The CDR3 contains 15 residues. Germline CDR1 reads MGHDK; CDR2 reads SYGVNS.